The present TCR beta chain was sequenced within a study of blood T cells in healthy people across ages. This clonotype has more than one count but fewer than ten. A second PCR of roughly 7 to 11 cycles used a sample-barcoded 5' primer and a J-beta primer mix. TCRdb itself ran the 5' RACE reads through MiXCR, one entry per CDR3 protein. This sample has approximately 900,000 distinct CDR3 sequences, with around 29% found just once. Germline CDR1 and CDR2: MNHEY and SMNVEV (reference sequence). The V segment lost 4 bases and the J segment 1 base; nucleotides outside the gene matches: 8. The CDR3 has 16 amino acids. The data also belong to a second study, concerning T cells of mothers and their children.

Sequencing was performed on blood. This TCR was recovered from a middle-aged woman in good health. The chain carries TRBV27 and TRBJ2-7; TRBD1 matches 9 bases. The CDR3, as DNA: TGTGCCAGCAGTTCCCCACTCGGGACAGGGTCCTACGAGCAGTACTTC. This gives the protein CASSSPLGTGSYEQYF.